This T cell receptor beta chain was captured in a study of blood T cell repertoires in COVID-19. The sample holds one count of this clone. V shed 4 bases and J 4 bases; nucleotides not matched to a gene: 10. The germline V gene has CDR1 MNHEY and CDR2 SMNVEV (reference sequence). The CDR3 contains 16 residues. Sequencing was performed with immunoSEQ multiplex PCR; in TCRdb, only in-frame clones are kept and a portion is missing. The data show around 60,000 clones, around nine tenths seen once. Material: peripheral blood. The V gene is TRBV27, the J gene TRBJ2-5; 9 bases align to TRBD1. The receptor comes from a man in his 70s with acute or convalescent COVID-19. The CDR3 protein is CASSWDGTGKIETQYF. DNA of the CDR3: TGTGCCAGCAGTTGGGATGGGACAGGGAAGATAGAGACCCAGTACTTC.